The 25 T cell receptor beta chains listed next were all sequenced from one sample in a study of beta chain features in type 1 diabetes. General study results and limits: TCRB CDR3 length was moderately but significantly reduced in all four CD4+ subsets of Type 1 diabetes patients.

Which antigens these TCRs recognize remains unknown. Sequenced material consisted of expressed TCRB transcripts (all of the isolated RNA was reverse transcribed). Measured with immunoSEQ multiplex PCR; TCRdb has only the in-frame clones, and not every one. The data hold 250,000 to 300,000 clones, with 24% observed a single time. The sample comprised naive CD4+ T cells from blood. The source is a woman in her twenties or thirties with type 1 diabetes.

V and J are TRBV2 and TRBJ2-1; TRBD2 matches at 8 bases. The CDR3 consists of 15 residues. Germline trimming cut 6 bases from V and 6 bases from J; bases unmatched to any gene: 10. Germline CDR1 and CDR2: SNHLY and FYNNEI. CDR3 DNA sequence: TGTGCCAGCAGCCCTCAAGGGACTAGTGGCAATGAGCAGTTCTTC. It is translated as CASSPQGTSGNEQFF.

The chain couples TRBV11-2 to TRBJ2-1; 10 positions match TRBD2. With V trimmed by 1 base and J by 7 bases, 4 bases remained unmatched. From germline, CDR1 is SGHAT and CDR2 FQNNGV. CDR3 length: 15 amino acids. In DNA form, the CDR3 reads TGTGCCAGCAGCTTAGTGGCTAGCGGGAGAAATGAGCAGTTCTTC. Translated, it gives CASSLVASGRNEQFF.

This clone was seen more than once but under ten times. The V call is TRBV28, the J call TRBJ2-5; 10 nucleotides match TRBD2. Losses at the gene ends were 11 bases for V and 1 base for J; bases not matched to a gene: 13. CDR1 MDHEN and CDR2 SYDVKM come from the germline V gene. The CDR3 extends over 16 amino acids. CDR3 in amino acids: CAGSSGSLGTQETQYF. For the CDR3, the DNA is TGTGCCGGGTCTAGCGGGAGTCTCGGGACCCAAGAGACCCAGTACTTC.

This clone was counted between two and nine times. The V call is TRBV9, the J call TRBJ2-1; D is uncertain. Germline assignment: CDR1 SGDLS and CDR2 YYNGEE. The V and J ends lost 2 bases and 4 bases respectively, with 7 bases between them. This CDR3 has 13 amino acids. CDR3: CASSVSLYNEQFF. In DNA, the CDR3 is TGTGCCAGCAGCGTTTCACTATACAATGAGCAGTTCTTC.

The chain uses TRBV9 and TRBJ2-1; TRBD2 matches 10 bases. Trimming took 4 bases from V and 4 from J; bases not matched to a gene: 8. CDR1 and CDR2 (germline): SGDLS, YYNGEE. The CDR3 runs 16 residues. The CDR3 sequence is CASSPGTSDPYNEQFF. CDR3 coding DNA: TGTGCCAGCAGCCCCGGGACTAGCGACCCGTACAATGAGCAGTTCTTC.

The genes are TRBV25-1 and TRBJ2-7; 8 nucleotides align to TRBD1. Germline CDR1 reads MGHDK; CDR2 reads SYGVNS. Trimming took 7 bases from V and 4 from J; bases not matched to a gene: 9. The CDR3 totals 14 residues. Here the CDR3 reads CASNPGQGMYEQYF. Here the CDR3 DNA reads TGTGCCAGCAACCCCGGACAGGGAATGTACGAGCAGTACTTC.

This clone was detected only a few times. The chain has TRBV4-1 and TRBJ2-1, with D possibly being TRBD1 (6 bases). The CDR3 sequence is 18 residues long. Looked up from germline, CDR1 is MGHRA and CDR2 is YSYEKL. The ends were cut back, 1 base at V and 8 bases at J, with 24 bases in the middle. The CDR3 spells CASSQADGPWGRGDEQFF. The CDR3 DNA sequence: TGCGCCAGCAGCCAAGCCGACGGCCCCTGGGGGCGCGGAGATGAGCAGTTCTTC.

This clone has a handful of counts. The chain carries TRBV7-8 and TRBJ2-1; 9 bases map to TRBD2. Trimming cost V 5 bases and J 4 bases; bases outside gene matches: 12. The CDR3 has 17 residues. Germline CDR1 and CDR2: SGHVS and FQNEAQ. CDR3 coding DNA: TGTGCCAGCAGCCCCCCTAGCGGGATACCCTCTTACAATGAGCAGTTCTTC. It translates to CASSPPSGIPSYNEQFF.

This clone was seen only a few times. The same CDR3 can be traced to other DNA sequences in this sample. The chain employs TRBV9 and TRBJ2-1; a weak D match, TRBD1 (6 bases). This CDR3 has 13 residues. Germline CDR1 and CDR2: SGDLS and YYNGEE. V was shortened by 1 base and J by 4 bases, with 6 bases between the two germline ends. The CDR3 here is CASSVTGYNEQFF. CDR3 nucleotides: TGTGCCAGCAGCGTAACAGGGTACAATGAGCAGTTCTTC.

This clone was counted only a few times. The gene calls are TRBV7-9 and TRBJ2-3; possible D gene TRBD2, 6 bases. This CDR3 contains 16 residues. Germline V gene sequence: CDR1 SEHNR, CDR2 FQNEAQ (reference sequence). Trimming removed 5 bases from V and 3 bases from J, with 18 bases in between. The CDR3, as DNA: TGTGCCAGCAGCATTATCGCCCTAGCGATAACAGATACGCAGTATTTT. It yields the protein CASSIIALAITDTQYF.

V gene TRBV7-9 combines with J gene TRBJ2-5; TRBD2 is a possible D gene (5 bases). From germline, CDR1 is SEHNR and CDR2 FQNEAQ (reference sequence). This CDR3 has 15 residues. V was cut by 2 bases and J by 2 bases, with 12 bases left in between. This chain's CDR3 is CASSLTTSGQETQYF. CDR3 sequence (DNA): TGTGCCAGCAGCTTAACTACCAGCGGACAAGAGACCCAGTACTTC. The full variable domain, its missing parts supplied by reference TRBV7-9 and TRBJ2-5, is DTGVSQNPRHKITKRGQNVTFRCDPISEHNRLYWYRQTLGQGPEFLTYFQNEAQLEKSRLLSDRFSAERPKGSFSTLEIQRTEQGDSAMYLCASSLTTSGQETQYFGPGTRLLVL.

This rearrangement joins TRBV7-2 to TRBJ1-5; 7 nucleotides line up with TRBD1. This CDR3 comprises 15 residues. Germline CDR1 SGHTA, CDR2 FQGNSA. The V and J ends lost 5 bases and 7 bases, in that order; junction bases with no gene match: 11. Here the CDR3 DNA reads TGTGCCAGCAGCCCAGGGGGGTGGGGGAACCAGCCCCAGCATTTT. Translated, it gives CASSPGGWGNQPQHF. The full variable domain, in which reference TRBV7-2 and TRBJ1-5 provide the parts outside the CDR3, is GAGVSQSPSNKVTEKGKDVELRCDPISGHTALYWYRQSLGQGLEFLIYFQGNSAPDKSGLPSDRFSAERTGGSVSTLTIQRTQQEDSAVYLCASSPGGWGNQPQHFGDGTRLSIL.

Only a few counts were recorded for this clone. The gene calls are TRBV23-1 and TRBJ1-2; no reliable D call. TRBV23-1 is an open reading frame, and its role is uncertain. This CDR3 has 15 amino acids. The V gene lost 2 bases and the J gene lost 4 bases, with 14 bases spanning the gap. The CDR3 here is CASSQPYEARYGYTF. CDR3 coding DNA: TGCGCCAGCAGTCAACCTTACGAAGCGCGCTATGGCTACACCTTC.

The rearrangement uses TRBV5-1 and TRBJ1-1, with 8 bases identical to TRBD1. Per germline, CDR1 SGHRS and CDR2 YFSETQ. Unmatched junction bases numbered 6, after V lost 2 bases and J lost 0 bases. The CDR3 consists of 16 residues. This CDR3 reads CASSLGQGFMNTEAFF. DNA for the CDR3: TGCGCCAGCAGCTTAGGACAGGGATTCATGAACACTGAAGCTTTCTTT. The variable domain in full, completed from reference TRBV5-1 and TRBJ1-1, reads KAGVTQTPRYLIKTRGQQVTLSCSPISGHRSVSWYQQTPGQGLQFLFEYFSETQRNKGNFPGRFSGRQFSNSRSEMNVSTLELGDSALYLCASSLGQGFMNTEAFFGQGTRLTVV.

This clone was seen only a few times. The chain carries TRBV7-8 and TRBJ2-3, with 9 bases fitting TRBD2. The CDR3 totals 15 residues. Per the germline V gene, CDR1 is SGHVS and CDR2 is FQNEAQ. J lost 0 bases, V lost 3 bases, and 1 base had no gene match. The CDR3 protein is CASSLAGGSTDTQYF. CDR3 in DNA: TGTGCCAGCAGCTTGGCGGGAGGGAGCACAGATACGCAGTATTTT.

V usage is TRBV9 and J usage is TRBJ1-2; the match to TRBD1 covers 7 bases. Germline lookup yields CDR1 SGDLS and CDR2 YYNGEE. The CDR3 is 15 residues long. Unmatched junction bases numbered 13, after V lost 3 bases and J lost 8 bases. The CDR3 nucleotides are TGTGCCAGCAGCGAATCCCCAGGGGGGATTGCGGGCTACACCTTC. Translation: CASSESPGGIAGYTF.

The chain couples TRBV28 to TRBJ1-4; 8 positions agree with TRBD1. CDR3 length: 14 amino acids. The germline gives CDR1 MDHEN, CDR2 SYDVKM. V gave up 4 bases and J gave up 6 bases; unmatched junction bases: 4. The CDR3 DNA follows: TGTGCCAGCAGTTCAGGGGGCCGGCATGAAAAACTGTTTTTT. Its protein product is CASSSGGRHEKLFF. Full variable domain (rest looked up from reference TRBV28 and TRBJ1-4): DVKVTQSSRYLVKRTGEKVFLECVQDMDHENMFWYRQDPGLGLRLIYFSYDVKMKEKGDIPEGYSVSREKKERFSLILESASTNQTSMYLCASSSGGRHEKLFFGSGTQLSVL.

This clone appeared a few times. The V gene is TRBV19, the J gene TRBJ2-1; maybe TRBD1 (7 bases). V lost 5 bases to trimming and J lost 7 bases, with 12 bases between them. This CDR3 region has 13 residues. From germline, CDR1 is LNHDA and CDR2 SQIVND (reference sequence). Here the CDR3 reads CASSSQGGNEQFF. CDR3 bases: TGTGCCAGTAGTTCCCAGGGGGGTAATGAGCAGTTCTTC.

A few counts support this clone. The chain has TRBV7-3 and TRBJ2-3, with 9 bases fitting TRBD2. This CDR3 contains 14 residues. Germline CDR1 is SGHTA and CDR2 is FQGTGA. V shed 5 bases, J shed 6 bases, and the junction held 6 bases outside the gene matches. The CDR3 spells CASSALAGDDTQYF. In DNA form, the CDR3 reads TGTGCCAGCAGCGCCTTAGCGGGAGATGATACGCAGTATTTT.

This clone was counted only a few times. The CDR3 DNA is TGTGCCAGCAGCCCTAAACAGGGCCCCTACGAGCAGTACTTC. Its protein is CASSPKQGPYEQYF. The chain has TRBV7-3 and TRBJ2-7; tentatively, D is TRBD1 (6 bases). The V and J ends lost 5 bases and 2 bases respectively, with 13 bases between them. CDR1 and CDR2 from the germline V gene are SGHTA and FQGTGA. This CDR3 region has 14 residues.

In its sample, this clone was seen a few times. The chain employs TRBV13 and TRBJ2-2; 8 bases are shared with TRBD1. CDR1 is PRHDT and CDR2 is FYEKMQ in the germline V gene (reference sequence). The CDR3 sequence is 15 residues long. V gave up 1 base and J gave up 6 bases; unmatched junction bases: 4. The CDR3 nucleotides are TGTGCCAGCAGCTTAGCCCAGGGGGCTTCCGGGGAGCTGTTTTTT. It yields the protein CASSLAQGASGELFF.

The V call is TRBV4-2, the J call TRBJ2-5, with 8 bases matching TRBD1. Germline CDR1 is LGHNA and CDR2 is YNFKEQ. V lost 4 bases, J lost 3 bases, and 4 bases stayed unmatched. The CDR3 totals 14 residues. CDR3 protein: CASSPGQGEETQYF. The DNA for the CDR3 is TGTGCCAGCAGCCCCGGACAGGGAGAAGAGACCCAGTACTTC.

This chain joins TRBV7-9 and TRBJ2-7, with D perhaps matching TRBD2 (5 bases). The CDR3 is made up of 12 amino acids. V was pared by 8 bases and J by 3 bases, with 11 bases between. Germline CDR1 and CDR2: SEHNR and FQNEAQ (reference sequence). The CDR3 here is CASGREGYEQYF. The CDR3, as DNA: TGTGCCAGCGGCCGGGAAGGCTACGAGCAGTACTTC.

This clone was seen a few times. The rearrangement joins TRBV9 to TRBJ1-4, with 9 bases identical to TRBD1. Germline CDR1 reads SGDLS; CDR2 reads YYNGEE. V shed 4 bases, J shed 5 bases, and the junction held 3 bases outside the gene matches. The CDR3 is 14 residues long. The CDR3, as DNA: TGTGCCAGCAGCCAGGGACAGGGAAATGAAAAACTGTTTTTT. Translation: CASSQGQGNEKLFF. The whole variable domain, filled in from reference TRBV9 and TRBJ1-4, reads DSGVTQTPKHLITATGQRVTLRCSPRSGDLSVYWYQQSLDQGLQFLIQYYNGEERAKGNILERFSAQQFPDLHSELNLSSLELGDSALYFCASSQGQGNEKLFFGSGTQLSVL.

As DNA, the CDR3 is TGTGCTGTAGCGGGAGGCGGGGTTAATGAGCAGTTCTTC. Translating gives CAVAGGGVNEQFF. The chain joins TRBV28 to TRBJ2-1; the match to TRBD2 covers 10 bases. The CDR3 contains 13 residues. The V gene's germline CDR1 is MDHEN and CDR2 SYDVKM.